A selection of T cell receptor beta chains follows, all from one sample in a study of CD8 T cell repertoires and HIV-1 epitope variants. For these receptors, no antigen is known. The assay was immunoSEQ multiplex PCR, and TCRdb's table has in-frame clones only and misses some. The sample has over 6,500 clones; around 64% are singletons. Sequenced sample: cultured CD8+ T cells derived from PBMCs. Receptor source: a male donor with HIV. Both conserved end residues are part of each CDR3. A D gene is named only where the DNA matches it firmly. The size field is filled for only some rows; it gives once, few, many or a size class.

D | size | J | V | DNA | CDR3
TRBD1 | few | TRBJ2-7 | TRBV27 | TGTGCCAGCAGTTCGGGACAGAGCTCCTACGAGCAGTACTTC | CASSSGQSSYEQYF
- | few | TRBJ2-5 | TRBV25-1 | TGTGCCAGCAATCTCGGGACAAGCCAAGAGACCCAGTACTTC | CASNLGTSQETQYF
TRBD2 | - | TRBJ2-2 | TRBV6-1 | TGTGCCAGCAGTGAAGCGGTTTTAATAGCGGGGGCGAACCGGGAGCTGTTTTTT | CASSEAVLIAGANRELFF
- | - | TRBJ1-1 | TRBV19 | TGTGCCAGTACCCTGGGACTCTACACTGAAGCTTTCTTT | CASTLGLYTEAFF
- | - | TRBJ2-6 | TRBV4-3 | TGCGCCAGCAGCCAAGATTGGCAGGCCGGGGCCAACGTCCTGACTTTC | CASSQDWQAGANVLTF
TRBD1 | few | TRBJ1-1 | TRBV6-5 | TGTGCCAGCAGTTACTCGGACAGGCTTAGGACTGAAGCTTTCTTT | CASSYSDRLRTEAFF
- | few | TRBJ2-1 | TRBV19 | TGTGCCAGTAGTATCGGGGTGAATGAGCAGTTCTTC | CASSIGVNEQFF
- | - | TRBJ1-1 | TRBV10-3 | TGTGTCATCAACCTCATGGGCACTGAAGCTTTCTTT | CVINLMGTEAFF
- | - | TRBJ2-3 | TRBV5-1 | TGCGCCAGCAGCTTGGGATGGGGGAGCACAGATACGCAGTATTTT | CASSLGWGSTDTQYF
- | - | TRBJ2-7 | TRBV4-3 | TGCGCCAGCAGCCATGACCCCTTGGGGGAGCAGTACTTC | CASSHDPLGEQYF
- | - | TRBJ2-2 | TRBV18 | TGTGCCAGCTCACCAGGCAGCGGAGGAGTCGGGGAGCTGTTTTTT | CASSPGSGGVGELFF
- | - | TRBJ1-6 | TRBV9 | TGTGCCAGCAGCCCCAGTTCCGGGGATAATTCACCCCTCCACTTT | CASSPSSGDNSPLHF
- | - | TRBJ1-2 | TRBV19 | TGTGCCAGTATAGGGGGGTCTAACTATGGCTACACCTTC | CASIGGSNYGYTF
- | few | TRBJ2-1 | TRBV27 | TGTGCCAGCAGTTTACTAGGGCAGGGAGATGAGCAGTTCTTC | CASSLLGQGDEQFF
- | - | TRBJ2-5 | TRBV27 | TGTGCCAGCAGTTTATCGCGGAATCAAGAGACCCAGTACTTC | CASSLSRNQETQYF
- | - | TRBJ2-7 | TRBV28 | TGTGCCACCCTTGCCCGGACGTCTTCCTACGAGCAGTACTTC | CATLARTSSYEQYF
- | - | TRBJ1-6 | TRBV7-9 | TGTGCCAGCAACTTACAGGGAAATTCACCCCTCCACTTT | CASNLQGNSPLHF
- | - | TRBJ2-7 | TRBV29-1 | TGCAGCGTTGAACAGGAGTCAGGCTACGAGCAGTACTTC | CSVEQESGYEQYF
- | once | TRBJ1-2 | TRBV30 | TGTGCCTGGAGTGTAGTTGAGAGAAATGGCTACACCTTC | CAWSVVERNGYTF
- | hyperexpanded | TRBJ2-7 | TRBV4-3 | TGCGCCAGCAGCCAAGAGCCGGGAGCGGGCGCCCTGAGCTCCTACGAGCAGTACTTC | CASSQEPGAGALSSYEQYF
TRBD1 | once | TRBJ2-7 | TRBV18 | TGTGCCAGCTCACCCGGGACAGGCTACGAGCAGTACTTC | CASSPGTGYEQYF
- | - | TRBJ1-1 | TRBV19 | TGTGCCAGTAGTATTTTGGGGAACACTGAAGCTTTCTTT | CASSILGNTEAFF
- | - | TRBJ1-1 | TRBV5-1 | TGCGCCAGCAGTTTCAAGGACCCTAACACTGAAGCTTTCTTT | CASSFKDPNTEAFF
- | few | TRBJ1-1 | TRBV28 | TGTGCCAGCAGAACTTATGGAGGACAGTTAATATCTTCCACTGAAGCTTTCTTT | CASRTYGGQLISSTEAFF
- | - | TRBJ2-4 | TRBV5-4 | TGTGCCAGCAGCTTGAAGGAGGCCTCAAACATTCAGTACTTC | CASSLKEASNIQYF
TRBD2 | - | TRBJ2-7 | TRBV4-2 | TGTGCCAGCAGCCAAGCGGGGGGACAGCAGTACTTC | CASSQAGGQQYF
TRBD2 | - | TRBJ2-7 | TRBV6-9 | TGTGCCAGCAGTTATGCGGGAGGGTACGAGCAGTACTTC | CASSYAGGYEQYF